These T cell receptor beta chains were read from a single sample in a study of control samples from healthy donors and cancer patients. Only in-frame clones appear in the TCRdb table, and some are missing; sequencing was by immunoSEQ multiplex PCR. The table has 100,000 to 150,000 clones, 80% to 90% seen once. Material for sequencing was blood. The receptors come from a man aged 55-75 years in good health. The CDR3 runs from the conserved cysteine through the conserved F or W. The order of the fields is D gene, V gene, clone size, J gene, CDR3 protein. A D gene is named only where the DNA matches it firmly. Only part of the rows carry a size: once, few, many, or a class if the clone is expanded.

-	TRBV5-1	-	TRBJ1-3	CASRPTVSGNTIYF
-	TRBV19	-	TRBJ1-1	CASSIVGQKRMNTEAFF
-	TRBV2	-	TRBJ1-1	CASLRGNTEAFF
-	TRBV25-1	-	TRBJ2-3	CASSGWPDTQYF
-	TRBV28	-	TRBJ1-2	CASGDPAPQHNYGYTF
-	TRBV6-1	-	TRBJ1-2	CASSEDFLPGTNYGYTF
-	TRBV5-1	-	TRBJ2-3	CASSAQGLSDTQYF
-	TRBV14	-	TRBJ1-2	CASSQDYLRGYTF
TRBD1	TRBV5-4	once	TRBJ1-6	CASSLFWTGDSPLHF
-	TRBV7-9	-	TRBJ1-1	CASSWQGMSFF
-	TRBV18	few	TRBJ1-1	CASSPGTENTEAFF
TRBD1	TRBV19	-	TRBJ2-2	CASKGAQGPTGELFF
-	TRBV7-6	-	TRBJ1-1	CASSQGPNTEAFF
-	TRBV7-8	-	TRBJ2-5	CASSPKPGQVGETQYF
-	TRBV12-3/TRBV12-4	-	TRBJ2-7	CASSFSHEQYF
TRBD1	TRBV19	-	TRBJ1-5	CASSLDQGARQPQHF
TRBD1	TRBV12-3/TRBV12-4	once	TRBJ1-1	CASSSTGVKAFF
-	TRBV5-1	-	TRBJ2-7	CASSPLRPGNEQYF
TRBD1	TRBV6-5	-	TRBJ1-1	CASRDRVSTEAFF
TRBD2	TRBV7-3	-	TRBJ2-3	CASSSLAGGLGTQYF
-	TRBV28	-	TRBJ1-4	CASLGRVTTNEKLFF
TRBD1	TRBV7-8	-	TRBJ2-3	CASTGQGLSTDTQYF
-	TRBV5-1	-	TRBJ1-2	CASSFYTGLDVGGYTF
TRBD1	TRBV6-5	-	TRBJ1-2	CASSYDRGIANYGYTF
TRBD1	TRBV6-5	-	TRBJ1-1	CASTQTGGYTEAFF
TRBD1	TRBV12-3/TRBV12-4	-	TRBJ2-7	CASSWGQGDEQYF
TRBD1	TRBV25-1	many	TRBJ1-2	CASSPSLDRGKSGYTF
TRBD2	TRBV30	-	TRBJ2-7	CAWSVLAGGISGEQYF
TRBD2	TRBV2	-	TRBJ2-5	CASSDSGTTKRSQYF
-	TRBV6-1	-	TRBJ2-1	CASSDQGYEQFF
-	TRBV19	-	TRBJ1-2	CASNPQEGTAYGYTF